This T cell receptor beta chain was observed in a study of beta chain features in type 1 diabetes. CDR3 size: 15 residues. Germline CDR1 SGHRS, CDR2 YFSETQ. Trimming cost V 8 bases and J 7 bases; bases outside gene matches: 12. The authors reverse transcribed all of the isolated RNA, so sequencing captured expressed TCRB transcripts. Profiled with immunoSEQ multiplex PCR; TCRdb holds only in-frame clones, not every one. Seen here are over 150,000 clones, around 8.3% observed once, and the top ten hold under 0.65%. General observations from the study: TCRB CDR3s were moderately but significantly shorter in Type 1 diabetes patients in all four CD4+ subsets.

In this sample, this clone turned up a few times. Its antigen is currently unknown. The sequence was collected from a young woman with type 1 diabetes. Sample: central memory CD4+ T cells from blood. The J gene is TRBJ2-2, the V gene TRBV5-1; TRBD1 matches 9 bases. DNA for the CDR3: TGCGCCAGTCAGATTACAGGGGGCGTCGGCGGGGAGCTGTTTTTT. It yields the protein CASQITGGVGGELFF.